This T cell receptor beta chain was documented in a study of CD8 T cells in ankylosing spondylitis. General study results and limits: Certain motif variants had earlier appeared in reactive arthritis synovial fluid and blood. Within ankylosing spondylitis blood, a TCR beta motif made up of seven to nine highly homologous variants appeared to be characteristic. Reportedly, significant enrichment of disease-linked clones occurred in matched ankylosing spondylitis synovial fluid.

This clonotype was seen only a few times. The antigen is unknown. Libraries for TCR beta were made by quantitative 5'-RACE with molecular barcodes. Each CDR3 protein gets one entry after TCRdb re-called the 5' RACE reads with MiXCR. The sample has 450,000 or so distinct CDR3 sequences; 20% to 30% are singletons. This clonotype was obtained from a male donor with ankylosing spondylitis. The sequenced sample was blood, either unsorted or a sorted T cell fraction (not recorded which).

In nucleotides, the CDR3 is TGTGCCACCAGTGACCCGCTGAGAAGAGAAGCTTTCTTT. Encoded protein: CATSDPLRREAFF. V and J are TRBV24-1 and TRBJ1-1; D remains ambiguous. V was clipped by 4 bases and J by 8 bases, with 13 bases between them. This CDR3 has 13 amino acids. The germline V gene has CDR1 KGHDR and CDR2 SFDVKD.